This T cell receptor (beta chain) stems from a study of T cell responses to AZD1222 COVID-19 vaccine listed by TCRdb under 2021. Notes on the research overall: TCR sequencing covered 230 or so trial participants: about 210 given two doses of AZD1222 and 26 given two doses of MenACWY control vaccine. Enrollment into the trials was organized by age into subgroups of 18-55, 56-69 and 70-plus years, and those subgroups contained about 160, 30 and 59 TCR-sequenced participants, respectively. Overall study outcomes, separate from this receptor: Because no samples from the day 14 peak response were available, repertoires could be characterized only after the peak T cell response. A significant rise in spike-specific TCR breadth and depth was observed after two AZD1222 doses relative to day 0 and relative to MenACWY recipients. In the small 56-69-year group, the increase in depth fell short of significance, most likely because of low power. Nearly half of unique spike-specific TCRs reportedly recognized epitopes outside regions mutated in the B.1.351 and B.1.1.7 variants. Only five to seven AZD1222 recipients were SARS-CoV-2 seropositive at baseline, limiting conclusions about previously exposed vaccinees. Participants were mostly white British, with more females than males. The authors suggested clonal diversity may have been underestimated. Vaccine-associated CD4 TCRs spanned the whole spike protein, with dominant responses in regions 160-218 and 743-854.

This clone was seen a single time. There is no known antigen for this receptor. Base qualities were left out, and no much larger clone turns up one base away. The CDR3 regions of human TCRbeta chains were subjected to immunosequencing. The study's own analysis went as follows. TCRs in the repertoires were matched against a reference library of SARS-CoV-2-specific TCRs that had been generated with the MIRA antigen-specificity platform. Breadth was defined as the fraction of unique TCRs that were SARS-CoV-2-associated, and depth was defined as the fraction of total T cells that were SARS-CoV-2-associated. Using the MIRA data, each spike-specific TCR was assigned both to the spike region to which the TCR was reactive and to a CD4 or CD8 class. Log10-transformed breadth and depth values were compared by one-way ANOVA with Sidak's multiple comparisons tests. Drawn from immuneACCESS, this table holds only the in-frame rearrangements with V and J called that TCRdb kept. Clones are partly lost; checked studies trace under half to an unresolved V gene and leave the rest unexplained. That table gives V, J and clone size, and the DNA gave D and trimming. The sample has 120,000 or so clones on record, approximately 80% of them singletons. About 26% of the sample goes to the ten largest clones.

The germline V gene (reference sequence) specifies SGHNT as CDR1 and YYREEE as CDR2. Trimming costs V 3 bases and J 0 bases, and their ends lie 10 bases apart. The CDR3 sequence holds 15 residues, the cysteine and phenylalanine included. Only the CDR3 portion is preserved as DNA: 45 bases, with reading frame beginning at the first base. The time point label for this specimen denotes: about 28 days (+/-7) after the second vaccine dose. Because spike-specific TCR depth and breadth did not differ between the two schedules, AZD1222 recipients who got a second dose at roughly 4 weeks were pooled with those who got a second dose at roughly 12 weeks. Samples from vaccinated people were obtained from the UK trials COV001 and COV002, which included a single-blind randomized controlled phase 2/3 trial of AZD1222 (ChAdOx1 nCoV-19) in healthy adults. For TCRbeta chain sequencing, PBMC samples from trial participants were taken at day 0 and at day 28 after the second dose.

In this chain, TRBV5-4 is recombined with TRBJ2-1; TRBD1 is a possible D gene, resting on 6 matching bases. This TCR was recovered from an adult who received the AZD1222 COVID-19 vaccine. The sample in question was peripheral blood, obtained 28 days after the second AZD1222 dose. The nucleotide sequence reads as follows: TGTGCCAGCAGCTCTGACAGGCTCTCCTACAATGAGCAGTTCTTC. Its protein product is CASSSDRLSYNEQFF.